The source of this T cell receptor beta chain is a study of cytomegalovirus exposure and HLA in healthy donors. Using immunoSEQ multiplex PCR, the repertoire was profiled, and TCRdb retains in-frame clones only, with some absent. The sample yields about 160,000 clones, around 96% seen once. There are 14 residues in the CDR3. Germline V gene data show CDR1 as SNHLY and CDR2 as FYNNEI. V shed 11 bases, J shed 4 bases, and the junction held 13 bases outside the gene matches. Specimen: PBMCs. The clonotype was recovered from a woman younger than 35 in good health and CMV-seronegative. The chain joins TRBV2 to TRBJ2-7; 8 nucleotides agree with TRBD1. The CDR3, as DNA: TGTGCCTGCGCCTCTCGGACAGGGAAGTACGAGCAGTACTTC. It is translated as CACASRTGKYEQYF.